Listed below are T cell receptor beta chains from one sample, sequenced in a study of T cells in narcolepsy. The method was immunoSEQ multiplex PCR; TCRdb's version includes in-frame clones alone and lacks a portion of them. This sample has some 30,000 clones; roughly four fifths occur once, and the top ten carry about 1.1%. The sequencing input was CD45RA- memory CD4+ T cells from PBMCs. These receptors all come from a human donor with narcolepsy. Each CDR3 is given without its conserved first and last residue.

V,length,CDR3
TRBV6-5,13,ASSLGQGTQETQY
TRBV27,10,ASSYGGNGYT
TRBV6-1,13,ASSEAEVSPYEQY
TRBV29-1,13,SVGDSSQSNQPQH
TRBV11-2,14,ASSLHRTPVNNEQF
TRBV7-3,11,ASSLDRDNGYT
TRBV28,9,ASFQNTEAF
TRBV5-5,16,ASSLTPQGRLSGNTIY
TRBV27,12,ASSLGRTNYGYT
TRBV19,12,ASKAGGSGNTIY
TRBV6-1,9,ASSERLGYT
TRBV30,16,AWSPPRGRGTNTGELF
TRBV28,15,ASSLSGTSGPIGTQY
TRBV5-5,12,ASSRDSQTYEQY
TRBV5-1,13,ASSLHTGSNQPQH
TRBV5-1,12,ASSFGDIQLEQY
TRBV2,13,ASRGTGESGNTIY
TRBV18,12,ASPPGQMNTEAF
TRBV5-5,12,ASSLRGAAYEQY
TRBV7-9,13,ASSLGGNSNQPQH
TRBV5-4,14,ASSLAAGLMNTEAF
TRBV5-4,13,ASSFGARRTDTQY
TRBV9,13,ASSARDSPYNEQF
TRBV6-5,10,ASSNLLHEQY
TRBV19,12,ASSIGQTNQPQH
TRBV2,13,ASRETGTGNQPQH
TRBV6-5,12,ASRWGTSSYEQY
TRBV27,15,ASSPRQGRLVGQPQH
TRBV10-2,12,ASSDRVRDTEAF
TRBV5-8,12,ASSFWRAGDEQF
TRBV5-6,14,ASSFLRAGGSYEQY
TRBV19,14,ASSKLADRGHQPQH
TRBV20-1,9,SARVQGLDT
TRBV4-1,14,ASSQVLRTQNTEAF
TRBV11-2,10,ASSRAYNEQF
TRBV28,13,ASSLSPGQGWGYT
TRBV2,11,ASILTPSYEQY
TRBV29-1,12,SVSKGTSGSMEF
TRBV28,10,ASSSGNQPQH
TRBV27,15,ASSLALGGAVDNEQF
TRBV5-1,16,ASSLGRGLAASTDTQY
TRBV28,12,ASRGLEGEQPQH
TRBV18,12,ASSQDRGNQPQH
TRBV2,15,ASSDGTGGFKSYEQY
TRBV19,13,ASRRDPTSGNTIY
TRBV9,13,ASSVGDTTNEKLF
TRBV14,11,ASSPGYRYGYT
TRBV2,12,ACSELGYTGELF
TRBV5-1,12,ASSSTLGGTEAF
TRBV2,13,ASSEIGGGRGELF
TRBV13,11,ASSRGRGDEQY